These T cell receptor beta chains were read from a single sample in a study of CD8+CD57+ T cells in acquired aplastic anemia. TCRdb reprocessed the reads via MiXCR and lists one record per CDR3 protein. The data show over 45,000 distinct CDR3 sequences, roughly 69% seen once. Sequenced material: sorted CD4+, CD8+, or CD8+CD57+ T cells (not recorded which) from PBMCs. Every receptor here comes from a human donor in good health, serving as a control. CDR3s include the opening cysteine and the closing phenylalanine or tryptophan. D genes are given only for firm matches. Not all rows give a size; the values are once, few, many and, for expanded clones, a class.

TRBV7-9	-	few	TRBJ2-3	CALQGGRNTDTQYF	TGTGCCCTCCAGGGGGGACGAAACACAGATACGCAGTATTTT
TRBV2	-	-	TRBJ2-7	CASRDSLTYEQYF	TGTGCCAGCAGGGACAGTCTTACCTACGAGCAGTACTTC
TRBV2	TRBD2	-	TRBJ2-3	CASRPPGLAPDTQYF	TGTGCCAGCAGGCCCCCGGGACTAGCACCGGATACGCAGTATTTT
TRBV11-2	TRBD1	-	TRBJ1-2	CASSLVYVQGPPGYTF	TGTGCCAGCAGCTTGGTCTACGTACAGGGGCCCCCTGGCTACACCTTC
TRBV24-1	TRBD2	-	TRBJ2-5	CATSDWTSGRGETQYF	TGTGCCACCAGTGATTGGACTAGCGGGAGAGGAGAGACCCAGTACTTC
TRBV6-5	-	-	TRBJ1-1	CASYTNTEAFF	TGTGCCAGCTATACCAACACTGAAGCTTTCTTT
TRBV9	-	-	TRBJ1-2	CASYDRVYGYTF	TGTGCCAGCTATGACCGGGTCTATGGCTACACCTTC
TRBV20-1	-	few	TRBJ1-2	CSASSGTAFSRNYGYTF	TGCAGTGCTAGTTCAGGGACGGCTTTCTCCCGTAACTATGGCTACACCTTC
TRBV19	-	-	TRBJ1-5	CASSIDRAGNQPQHF	TGTGCCAGTAGTATAGATAGGGCAGGAAATCAGCCCCAGCATTTT
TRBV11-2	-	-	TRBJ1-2	CASSPPGHPGNYGYTF	TGTGCCAGCAGCCCACCGGGACACCCGGGAAACTATGGCTACACCTTC
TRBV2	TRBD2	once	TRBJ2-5	CANSEREGLETQYF	TGTGCCAACAGTGAAAGGGAGGGTTTGGAGACCCAGTACTTC
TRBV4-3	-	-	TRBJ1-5	CASSQDLNQPQHF	TGCGCCAGCAGCCAAGATTTAAATCAGCCCCAGCATTTT
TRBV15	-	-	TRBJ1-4	CATGKPGGKLFF	TGTGCCACCGGAAAACCGGGGGGGAAACTGTTTTTT
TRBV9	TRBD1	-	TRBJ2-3	CASSVDSGQGTDTQYF	TGTGCCAGCAGCGTAGATTCGGGACAGGGCACAGATACGCAGTATTTT
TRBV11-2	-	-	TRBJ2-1	CASSLVGQYNEQFF	TGTGCCAGCAGCTTAGTCGGCCAGTACAATGAGCAGTTCTTC
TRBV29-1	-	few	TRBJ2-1	CSGTRDNEQFF	TGCAGCGGGACCCGGGACAATGAGCAGTTCTTC
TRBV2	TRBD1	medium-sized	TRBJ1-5	CASRDRPYSNQPQHF	TGTGCCAGCAGGGACAGGCCGTATAGCAATCAGCCCCAGCATTTT
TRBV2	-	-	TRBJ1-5	CASSAGLSNQPQHF	TGTGCCAGCAGTGCTGGCCTCTCCAATCAGCCCCAGCATTTT
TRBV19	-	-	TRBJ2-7	CATRRTAFYEQYF	TGTGCCACCCGGAGGACAGCGTTCTACGAGCAGTACTTC
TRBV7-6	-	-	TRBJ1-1	CASSLLGEVNTEAFF	TGTGCCAGCAGCTTATTAGGGGAGGTGAACACTGAAGCTTTCTTT
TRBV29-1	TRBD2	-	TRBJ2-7	CSVEDQGTSGGYEQYF	TGCAGCGTTGAAGATCAAGGGACTAGCGGCGGCTACGAGCAGTACTTC
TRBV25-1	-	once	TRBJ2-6	CASSDQGSTPSGANVLTF	TGTGCCAGCAGTGATCAGGGCTCGACTCCCTCTGGGGCCAACGTCCTGACTTTC
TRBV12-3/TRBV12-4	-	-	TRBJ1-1	CASSLGDEGSF	TGTGCCAGCAGTTTAGGGGACGAAGGATCGTTT
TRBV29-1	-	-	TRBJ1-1	CSVEDRDSGDTEAFF	TGCAGCGTTGAAGACAGGGATTCGGGGGACACTGAAGCTTTCTTT
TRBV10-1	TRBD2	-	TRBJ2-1	CASSDTATGLASNEQFF	TGCGCCAGCAGTGATACCGCTACGGGACTAGCGAGCAATGAGCAGTTCTTC
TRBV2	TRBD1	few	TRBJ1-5	CASSMRTGGRQPQHF	TGTGCCAGCAGTATGAGGACAGGGGGTCGGCAGCCCCAGCATTTT
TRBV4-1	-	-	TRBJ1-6	CASSQLLARRGNSPLHF	TGCGCCAGCAGCCAACTGTTGGCTCGCCGGGGCAATTCACCCCTCCATTTT
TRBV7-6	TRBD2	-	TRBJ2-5	CASSPTGGGQETQYF	TGTGCTAGCAGTCCTACTGGGGGAGGGCAAGAGACCCAGTACTTC
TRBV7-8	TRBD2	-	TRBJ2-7	CASSRRTSGGNEQYF	TGTGCCAGCAGCCGACGGACTAGCGGGGGAAACGAGCAGTACTTC
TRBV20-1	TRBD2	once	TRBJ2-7	CSARKELAGPYEQYF	TGCAGTGCTAGAAAGGAACTAGCGGGGCCCTACGAGCAGTACTTC
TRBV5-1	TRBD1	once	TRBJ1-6	CASSSSDRGGSPLHF	TGCGCCAGCAGCTCCTCTGACAGGGGTGGGTCACCCCTCCACTTT
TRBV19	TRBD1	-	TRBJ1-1	CASSFSDRGFTEAFF	TGTGCCAGTAGTTTCTCGGACAGGGGATTCACTGAAGCTTTCTTT
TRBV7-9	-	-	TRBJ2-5	CASSFQGLETQYF	TGTGCCAGCAGCTTTCAGGGGTTGGAGACCCAGTACTTC
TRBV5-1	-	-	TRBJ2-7	CASRRDSSYEQYF	TGCGCCAGCAGGCGGGACTCTTCCTACGAGCAGTACTTC
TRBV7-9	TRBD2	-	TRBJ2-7	CASSLRLAGNYEQYF	TGTGCCAGCAGCTTGAGGCTAGCGGGGAACTACGAGCAGTACTTC
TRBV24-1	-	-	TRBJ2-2	CATRGTGELFF	TGTGCCACCAGAGGGACCGGGGAGCTGTTTTTT
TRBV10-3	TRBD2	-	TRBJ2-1	CAISDSSGRGDEQFF	TGTGCCATCAGTGATTCTAGCGGGAGAGGCGATGAGCAGTTCTTC
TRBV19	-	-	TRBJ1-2	CASSIDPLLNGYTF	TGTGCCAGTAGTATAGATCCCCTACTGAATGGCTACACCTTC
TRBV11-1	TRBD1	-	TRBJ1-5	CASSSPPQTGPAQPQHF	TGTGCCAGCAGCAGCCCTCCACAGACAGGGCCAGCTCAGCCCCAGCATTTT
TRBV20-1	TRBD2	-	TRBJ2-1	CSARSLVGLARDGNEQFF	TGCAGTGCTAGATCTCTTGTGGGACTAGCGAGGGATGGGAATGAGCAGTTCTTC
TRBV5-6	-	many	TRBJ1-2	CASSLGFQEVYGYTF	TGTGCCAGCAGCTTGGGTTTTCAGGAGGTCTATGGCTACACCTTC
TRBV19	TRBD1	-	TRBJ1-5	CASRSKDRYNQPQHF	TGTGCCAGTAGATCTAAGGACAGGTACAATCAGCCCCAGCATTTT
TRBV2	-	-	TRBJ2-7	CASSFDYEQYF	TGTGCCAGCAGCTTCGACTACGAGCAGTACTTC
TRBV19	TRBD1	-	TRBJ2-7	CASTRTGRSSYEQYF	TGTGCCAGTACCAGGACAGGGAGGAGCTCCTACGAGCAGTACTTC
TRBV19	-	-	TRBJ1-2	CASSMGSGVNYGYTF	TGTGCCAGTAGTATGGGGTCAGGGGTGAACTATGGCTACACCTTC
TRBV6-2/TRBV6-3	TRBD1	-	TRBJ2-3	CASNRDRSTDTQYF	TGTGCCAGCAACCGGGACAGAAGCACAGATACGCAGTATTTT
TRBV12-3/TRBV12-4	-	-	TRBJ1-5	CASSLRPDGNRPQHF	TGTGCCAGCAGTTTACGGCCCGACGGCAATCGGCCCCAGCATTTT
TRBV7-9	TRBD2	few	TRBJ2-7	CASGLADYEQYF	TGTGCCAGCGGTCTAGCGGATTACGAGCAGTACTTC
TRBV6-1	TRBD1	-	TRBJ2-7	CASTSGTGGYEQYF	TGTGCCAGCACGTCCGGGACAGGGGGCTACGAGCAGTACTTC
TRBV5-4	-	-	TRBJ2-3	CASSIRQGTDTQYF	TGTGCCAGCAGCATAAGACAAGGCACAGATACGCAGTATTTT
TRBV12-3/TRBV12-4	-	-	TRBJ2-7	CASGRSSYEQYF	TGTGCCAGCGGAAGAAGCTCCTACGAGCAGTACTTC
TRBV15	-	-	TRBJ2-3	CATSGRQASTDTQYF	TGTGCCACCAGCGGTCGACAGGCTAGCACAGATACGCAGTATTTT
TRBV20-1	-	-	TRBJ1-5	CSASYGNQPQHF	TGCAGTGCTAGTTACGGTAATCAGCCCCAGCATTTT
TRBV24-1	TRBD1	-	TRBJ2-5	CATSDTSGTDLQETQYF	TGTGCCACCAGTGACACGTCCGGGACAGACCTCCAAGAGACCCAGTACTTC